This T cell receptor beta chain was recovered during a study of blood T cell repertoires in COVID-19. Study at large: The United States, Italy and Spain provided the acute and convalescent COVID-19 samples. T cells, B-cell-depleted T cells, or PBMCs provided the cDNA or gDNA that served as material.

As processed by the authors: How many nucleated cells were present was estimated from reference gene primer amplification. Produced via immunoSEQ multiplex PCR; TCRdb's table is partial and in-frame only. V and J calls and clone size are given by that table; D and trimming were obtained from the DNA. The data show 250,000 or so clones, about nine tenths seen once. With V trimmed by 4 bases and J by 3 bases, 9 bases remained unmatched. Per the germline V gene, CDR1 is SGHRS and CDR2 is YFSETQ. This CDR3 has 15 residues. The source is a woman between 40 and 50 years old who had recovered from COVID-19. The rearrangement joins TRBV5-1 to TRBJ1-1; 7 bases fit TRBD1. The sample was peripheral blood. CDR3 DNA: TGCGCCAGCAGCGCCCGGGACAGCAAACACACTGAAGCTTTCTTT. Encoded protein: CASSARDSKHTEAFF. Full variable domain (remainder filled in from reference TRBV5-1 and TRBJ1-1): KAGVTQTPRYLIKTRGQQVTLSCSPISGHRSVSWYQQTPGQGLQFLFEYFSETQRNKGNFPGRFSGRQFSNSRSEMNVSTLELGDSALYLCASSARDSKHTEAFFGQGTRLTVV.